The rows below give T cell receptor beta chains drawn from one sample of a study of T-cell reconstitution after alpha-beta-depleted transplantation in children. TCRdb reanalysed the PCR reads using MiXCR and keeps one entry per CDR3 protein. The repertoire consists of about 110,000 distinct CDR3 sequences, with approximately 10% occurring once and the leading ten covering around 8.5%. The material sequenced was PBMCs from the stem cell graft donor, taken from the stem cell graft. These TCRs come from a human donor who donated a stem cell graft to a child with acute lymphoblastic leukemia. Each CDR3 is given with its conserved first and last residue. The D gene is left open where the match is weak. Each size is how often the clone was seen (once, few, many) or a class if it is expanded.

clone_size j_call v_call d_call cdr3_aa cdr3_nt
many TRBJ1-5 TRBV5-1 - CASSSQGLGNQPQHF TGCGCCAGCAGCTCCCAGGGGTTAGGCAATCAGCCCCAGCATTTT
many TRBJ1-4 TRBV29-1 TRBD1 CSAGTGGEKLFF TGCAGCGCTGGGACAGGGGGCGAAAAACTGTTTTTT
many TRBJ1-5 TRBV6-2/TRBV6-3 - CASTVRPQINQPQHF TGTGCCAGCACAGTTAGACCGCAAATTAATCAGCCCCAGCATTTT
many TRBJ1-1 TRBV5-1 - CASSLDAGTPNTEAFF TGCGCCAGCAGCCTGGACGCGGGGACACCCAACACTGAAGCTTTCTTT
many TRBJ1-1 TRBV7-3 - CASSSGFMNTEAFF TGTGCCAGCAGCTCAGGTTTCATGAACACTGAAGCTTTCTTT
many TRBJ2-7 TRBV9 - CASSLTQGGYEQYF TGTGCCAGCAGCTTAACCCAGGGCGGCTACGAGCAGTACTTC
many TRBJ1-2 TRBV6-2/TRBV6-3 - CASSYQDRLYGYTF TGTGCCAGCAGTTACCAGGACCGACTCTATGGCTACACCTTC
many TRBJ2-7 TRBV5-1 TRBD2 CASSFVSGGDTYEQYF TGCGCCAGCAGCTTTGTCTCGGGGGGGGATACCTACGAGCAGTACTTC
many TRBJ1-6 TRBV5-1 - CASSDGDLTSPLHF TGCGCCAGCAGCGATGGGGACCTTACTTCACCCCTCCACTTT
many TRBJ2-1 TRBV19 - CASSEVRSASYNEQFF TGTGCCAGTAGTGAGGTAAGGAGTGCCTCCTACAATGAGCAGTTCTTC